The 11 T cell receptor beta chains below were found in one sample sequenced in a study of CD8+ T cells in alopecia areata. RNA was isolated and reverse transcribed to cDNA, the sequencing template. The method was immunoSEQ multiplex PCR; TCRdb's version includes in-frame clones alone and lacks a portion of them. The sample yields approximately 300,000 clones, without any singletons. A panel of CD4, CD8alpha, NKG2D, NKG2ACE and other markers served to sort pooled cutaneous lymph node cells. Sequenced sample: CD4+ T cells sorted from a lymph node. These TCRs come from a C3H/HeJ mouse with alopecia areata. The MHC haplotype recorded for the strain is H2-k.

Points on this clone: Genes and germline come from the mouse. The CDR3 end is not reached by the read, which stops 4 residues before it; the germline J gene fills it in. The rearrangement uses TRBV5 and TRBJ2-1, with 10 bases fitting TRBD2. CDR1 is LGHNA, CDR2 YNLKQL, per germline (reference sequence). The V segment lost 5 bases and the J segment 2 bases; nucleotides outside the gene matches: 0. CDR3 length equals 14 residues. The CDR3 loop reads CASSDWGDYAEQFF. The sequenced part of the CDR3 DNA is TGTGCCAGCAGCGACTGGGGGGACTATGCT.

A remark on this clone: Gene labels here are mouse ones. The read ends 4 residues early relative to the CDR3; the germline J gene fills the gap. The gene calls are TRBV13-1 and TRBJ1-2; 9 bases match TRBD1. The junction had 5 bases not matched to a gene; V was cut back by 8 bases and J by 0 bases. This CDR3 spans 14 amino acids. Germline-derived CDR1 and CDR2 are NSHNY and SYGAGN. The CDR3 region is CASNRGQANSDYTF. CDR3 bases read: TGTGCCAGTAACAGGGGGCAAGCAAACTCC.

This clone occurred a few times. Genes and germline are mouse. The CDR3 end lies 4 residues beyond the end of the read and is filled in from the germline J gene. The chain couples TRBV17 to TRBJ2-3; 10 bases are a match to TRBD2. The CDR3 contains 15 residues. Germline V gene data show CDR1 as MNHDT and CDR2 as YYDKIL. J lost 2 bases, V lost 2 bases, and 1 base had no gene match. CDR3 sequence: CASSRLGGLAETLYF. Partial CDR3 DNA: TGTGCTAGCAGTAGACTGGGGGGGCTTGCAGAA.

This clone appeared a few times. Gene names follow the mouse nomenclature. The CDR3 extends 4 residues past the end of the read, so its final part is completed from the germline J gene. V gene TRBV19 combines with J gene TRBJ2-4; D is perhaps TRBD1 (5 bases). V was clipped by 2 bases and J by 3 bases, with 13 bases between them. This CDR3 is built from 15 residues. Germline loops: CDR1 FNHDT, CDR2 SITEND (reference sequence). CDR3 sequence reads: CASSITREAQNTLYF. The sequenced part of the CDR3 DNA is TGTGCCAGCAGTATTACCAGGGAGGCACAAAAC.

About this clone: Mouse gene names apply. Sequencing ends 4 residues short of the CDR3 end; the germline J gene provides the rest. The chain uses TRBV19 and TRBJ1-1; TRBD1 matches at 9 bases. This CDR3 is 14 amino acids long. J gave up 1 base and V 5 bases, and 3 bases lay outside the gene matches. Germline CDR1 is FNHDT and CDR2 is SITEND (reference sequence). CDR3 protein: CASSGDRANTEVFF. The CDR3 DNA, read in part, is TGTGCCAGCAGCGGGGACAGGGCGAACACA.

This clone occurred a few times. The genes are named according to mouse. Here the CDR3 reads CTCSAETGGAPAEQFF. Partial CDR3 DNA: TGCACCTGCAGTGCAGAGACTGGGGGGGCGCCTGCT. The chain combines TRBV1 with TRBJ2-1, with 12 nucleotides matching TRBD2. The read comes to an end 4 residues before the CDR3 does, leaving the germline J gene to fill in the end. Germline loops: CDR1 NSQYPW, CDR2 LRSPGD (reference sequence). The V and J ends lost 0 bases and 6 bases, in that order; junction bases with no gene match: 3. The CDR3 is 16 amino acids.

This clone was seen only a few times. Gene names are the mouse ones. The read gets to within 4 residues of the CDR3 end, and the germline J gene fills in the rest. The sample carries other DNA sequences with the same CDR3. The rearrangement joins TRBV19 to TRBJ2-7; 10 bases are shared with TRBD2. CDR3 length equals 15 residues. The germline gives CDR1 FNHDT, CDR2 SITEND (reference sequence). CDR3 amino acids: CASSIRAGGAYEQYF. Partial CDR3 DNA: TGTGCCAGCAGTATACGGGCTGGGGGGGCTTAT.

About this clone: Gene names follow the mouse nomenclature. The read gets to within 4 residues of the CDR3 end, and the germline J gene fills in the rest. The chain joins TRBV13-2 to TRBJ2-7; TRBD2 matches at 12 bases. The V segment lost 2 bases and the J segment 3 bases; nucleotides outside the gene matches: 3. The CDR3 loop spans 15 amino acids. The germline V gene has CDR1 NNHNN and CDR2 SYGAGS (reference sequence). The CDR3 bases that were read are TGTGCCAGCGGTGAACCGGACTGGGGGGGCTAT. This translates into CASGEPDWGGY. The CDR3 in its entirety is CASGEPDWGGYEQYF.

This clone occurred a few times. Germline and genes: mouse. The missing CDR3 end, 4 residues past where the read stops, is filled in from the germline J gene. Other DNA variants within this sample encode the same CDR3. The J gene is TRBJ2-3, the V gene TRBV13-3; 12 positions match TRBD2. From germline, CDR1 is NNHDY and CDR2 SYVADS. Losses at the gene ends were 7 bases for V and 2 bases for J; bases not matched to a gene: 5. The CDR3 totals 15 residues. The CDR3 here is CASSGTGGFAETLYF. Partial CDR3 DNA: TGTGCCAGCTCCGGGACTGGGGGGTTTGCAGAA.

This clone has only a few counts. Germline and genes: mouse. The CDR3 goes on 4 residues after the read ends, and that part is filled in from the germline J gene. The chain uses TRBV16 and TRBJ2-4; a possible D gene is TRBD1 (5 bases). CDR1 and CDR2 (germline): SGHSA, FRNQAP. CDR3 length: 14 amino acids. The V and J ends lost 9 bases and 0 bases respectively, with 13 bases between them. CDR3: CARARRGSQNTLYF. Incomplete CDR3 DNA: TGTGCAAGGGCCAGGAGGGGAAGTCAAAAC.

Ten or more counts support this clone. Gene and germline names: mouse. The sequenced fragment ends 4 residues before the CDR3 boundary, so the rest is inferred from the germline J gene. The chain links TRBV1 to TRBJ2-3; D not certain. Per germline, CDR1 NSQYPW and CDR2 LRSPGD (reference sequence). Trimming shortened V by 5 bases and J by 0 bases, and 3 bases separated the two germline ends. The CDR3 sequence is 12 residues long. The CDR3 is CTCSTSAETLYF. The sequenced part of the CDR3 DNA is TGCACCTGCAGTACTAGTGCAGAA. The variable domain in full, with the rest retrieved from reference TRBV1 and TRBJ2-3, is VTLLEQNPRWRLVPRGQAVNLRCILKNSQYPWMSWYQQDLQKQLQWLFTLRSPGDKEVKSLPGADYLATRVTDTELRLQVANMSQGRTLYCTCSTSAETLYFGSGTRLTVL.